This T cell receptor (beta chain) stems from a study of CD8 T cells in ankylosing spondylitis. Germline loops: CDR1 MNHNY, CDR2 SVGAGI (reference sequence). The CDR3 covers 12 residues. Trimming removed 0 bases at V and 7 bases at J, with 6 bases between. This clonotype was counted ten times or more. Quantitative 5'-RACE with molecular barcodes generated TCR beta libraries. One entry per CDR3 protein results from TCRdb running MiXCR on the 5' RACE reads. The sample gives about 250,000 distinct CDR3 sequences, about 11% of which show up once; 2.6% is in the top ten. The sample was blood, either unsorted or a sorted T cell fraction (not recorded which). This chain connects TRBV6-6 to TRBJ1-1; no firm D call. The receptor was isolated from a male donor with ankylosing spondylitis or in good health (not recorded which). CDR3 sequence reads: CASSYSEGEAFF. Written as DNA, the CDR3 is TGTGCCAGCAGTTACTCGGAGGGTGAAGCTTTCTTT.